This is a list of T cell receptor beta chains from one sample in a study of blood T cell repertoires in COVID-19. Profiled with immunoSEQ multiplex PCR; TCRdb holds only in-frame clones, not every one. The table has more than 90,000 clones, approximately 85% seen once. Material for sequencing was peripheral blood. These receptors came from a human donor in a cohort sampled during active COVID-19. Each CDR3 is given with its conserved first and last residue. A D gene is named only where the DNA matches it firmly. Rows give clone size only sometimes, using once, few, many, or a class for an expanded clone.

V	J	D	size	DNA	CDR3
TRBV5-6	TRBJ2-3	.	.	TGTGCCAGCAGCTTGCTAATCGATCTCGGGGCAGATACGCAGTATTTT	CASSLLIDLGADTQYF
TRBV28	TRBJ1-3	.	.	TGTGCCAGCAGTTTGGAAGCGAGCTCTGGAAACACCATATATTTT	CASSLEASSGNTIYF
TRBV11-2	TRBJ2-6	.	.	TGTGCCAGCAGCTCCGTGGTTAGCTCTGGGGCCAACGTCCTGACTTTC	CASSSVVSSGANVLTF
TRBV28	TRBJ2-3	TRBD2	.	TGTGCCAGCATCCCGGAGGGACTAGCGGAGACAGATACGCAGTATTTT	CASIPEGLAETDTQYF
TRBV19	TRBJ1-3	.	few	TGTGCCAGTAGTATTAACAGTGCCGGAAACACCATATATTTT	CASSINSAGNTIYF
TRBV5-1	TRBJ2-7	.	.	TGCGCCAGCAGCCGGAGGATTGGATCCTACGAGCAGTACTTC	CASSRRIGSYEQYF
TRBV6-1	TRBJ1-3	.	.	TGTGCCAGCAGTGAATCAGATTTCTCTGGAAACACCATATATTTT	CASSESDFSGNTIYF
TRBV4-3	TRBJ2-5	TRBD1	.	TGCGCCAGCAGCCAAGAGTTGGCAGGGGGCACCAGGGAGACCCAGTACTTC	CASSQELAGGTRETQYF
TRBV6-6	TRBJ1-3	.	.	TGTGCCAGCAGTTACGACATCCCTATGAGAAACACCATATATTTT	CASSYDIPMRNTIYF
TRBV3-1/TRBV3-2	TRBJ2-2	.	.	TGTGCCAGCAGCCCACCCCCGGGCGACAGCATCGCCGGGGAGCTGTTTTTT	CASSPPPGDSIAGELFF
TRBV27	TRBJ1-6	.	.	TGTGCCAGCAGCCCCCGGGGGATTCGTTCACCCCTCCACTTT	CASSPRGIRSPLHF
TRBV19	TRBJ2-6	.	.	TGTGCCAGTAGTTTGGCAGGGCCCGGGGCCAACGTCCTGACTTTC	CASSLAGPGANVLTF
TRBV5-6	TRBJ2-3	TRBD2	.	TGTGCCAGCAGTTACAGCGGGACCCCAGATACGCAGTATTTT	CASSYSGTPDTQYF
TRBV27	TRBJ1-6	TRBD1	.	TGTGCCAGCAGTCCCGCGACAGGGAATTCACCCCTCCACTTT	CASSPATGNSPLHF
TRBV7-9	TRBJ2-1	.	.	TGTGCCAGCAGCTTAGCGTTGGACAGCTACAATGAGCAGTTCTTC	CASSLALDSYNEQFF
TRBV19	TRBJ1-1	.	.	TGTGCCAGTCGCCGACTGGGGGGCACTGAAGCTTTCTTT	CASRRLGGTEAFF
TRBV10-3	TRBJ2-5	TRBD1	once	TGTGCCATCAGGTTGACAGGGGATGAGACCCAGTACTTC	CAIRLTGDETQYF
TRBV7-2	TRBJ2-3	.	.	TGTGCCAGCAGCCTAGGGGGAGGGGCAGATACGCAGTATTTT	CASSLGGGADTQYF
TRBV7-2	TRBJ1-2	.	few	TGTGCCAGCAGCTTTGACTACAGGGCAGGAAAGGAGGGCTACACCTTC	CASSFDYRAGKEGYTF
TRBV19	TRBJ1-2	.	once	TGTGCCAGTAGTATTGGGCCTCGTGGCTATGGCTACACCTTC	CASSIGPRGYGYTF
TRBV29-1	TRBJ1-5	TRBD1	once	TGCAGCGTTGCGCTCGGGACAGGGGATCAGCCCCAGCATTTT	CSVALGTGDQPQHF
TRBV5-4	TRBJ2-7	TRBD2	once	TGTGCCAGCAGCCCGGGACTAGCGGGAAGAAACGAGCAGTACTTC	CASSPGLAGRNEQYF
TRBV4-2	TRBJ2-5	.	.	TGTGCCAGCAGCCCCGCAGGACAAGAGACCCAGTACTTC	CASSPAGQETQYF
TRBV6-5	TRBJ2-7	TRBD1	.	TGTGCCACCAGTTTTGGGACAGGGGGCCGCTTCTACGAGCAGTACTTC	CATSFGTGGRFYEQYF
TRBV7-9	TRBJ2-1	TRBD1	.	TGTGCCAGCAGCGGGGACAGCTCCTACAATGAGCAGTTCTTC	CASSGDSSYNEQFF
TRBV30	TRBJ2-2	TRBD2	.	TGTGCCTCCCCCCCTAGCGGGAGGCGCACCGGGGAGCTGTTTTTT	CASPPSGRRTGELFF
TRBV27	TRBJ2-5	TRBD1	.	TGTGCCAGCAGTCCCGGGCCGGGACAGGGCGGCGAAGAGACCCAGTACTTC	CASSPGPGQGGEETQYF
TRBV5-6	TRBJ1-1	TRBD1	.	TGTGCCAGCAGCGACGGGACAGTGAACACTGAAGCTTTCTTT	CASSDGTVNTEAFF
TRBV5-3	TRBJ1-4	.	.	TGTGCCAGAAGCCCACGTGAGGCCCTGAATGAAAAACTGTTTTTT	CARSPREALNEKLFF
TRBV21-1	TRBJ2-3	.	.	TGTGCCAGCAGCAAAGAAAGGGGTAGGAGTCGGGTGGCCGATACGCAGTATTTT	CASSKERGRSRVADTQYF
TRBV29-1	TRBJ2-3	TRBD2	.	TGCAGCGTCATCCGTTTCGGGGGAGGGGGCACAGATACGCAGTATTTT	CSVIRFGGGGTDTQYF
TRBV9	TRBJ2-5	TRBD1	.	TGTGCCAGCAGCGTAGATGGGGACAGGGTGGCCCAGTACTTC	CASSVDGDRVAQYF